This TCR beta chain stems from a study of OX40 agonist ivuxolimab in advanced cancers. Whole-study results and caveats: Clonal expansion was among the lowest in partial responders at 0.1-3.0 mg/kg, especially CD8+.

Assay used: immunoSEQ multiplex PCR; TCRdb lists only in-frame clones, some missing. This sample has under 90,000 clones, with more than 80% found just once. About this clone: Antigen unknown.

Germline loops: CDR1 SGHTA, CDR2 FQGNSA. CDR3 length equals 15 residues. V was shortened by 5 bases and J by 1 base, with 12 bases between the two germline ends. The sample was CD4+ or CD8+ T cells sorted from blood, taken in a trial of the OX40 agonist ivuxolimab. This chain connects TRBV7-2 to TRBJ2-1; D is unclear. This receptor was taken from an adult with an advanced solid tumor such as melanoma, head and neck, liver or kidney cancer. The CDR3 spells CASSRPPFSYNEQFF. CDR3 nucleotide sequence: TGTGCCAGCAGCCGACCCCCCTTTTCCTACAATGAGCAGTTCTTC.